The 13 T cell receptor beta chains below come from one sample, sequenced in a study of identifying expanded T cells in peripheral blood. Repertoires were generated with immunoSEQ multiplex PCR, while TCRdb's copy carries only in-frame clones and drops some. The profile shows about 100,000 clones, around nine tenths of them singletons. The sequenced sample was blood. These receptors all come from a person aged 18 to 75 in good health.

The rearrangement joins TRBV5-4 to TRBJ2-7, with D unresolved. The CDR3 consists of 12 residues. Trimming shortened V by 1 base and J by 6 bases, and 8 bases separated the two germline ends. Germline V CDR1 and CDR2: SGHNT, YYREEE (reference sequence). The CDR3 DNA is TGTGCCAGCAGCTTGTCAGGCTTCGAGCAGTACTTC. Protein product: CASSLSGFEQYF.

The V call is TRBV2, the J call TRBJ2-3, with D possibly being TRBD1 (6 bases). CDR1 and CDR2 from the germline V gene are SNHLY and FYNNEI. The CDR3 extends over 18 amino acids. V was shortened by 2 bases and J by 0 bases, with 18 bases between the two germline ends. CDR3: CASSESIRRGLSTDTQYF. CDR3 bases: TGTGCCAGCAGTGAAAGTATTAGAAGGGGGTTGAGCACAGATACGCAGTATTTT.

The chain links TRBV19 to TRBJ2-7; no reliable D call. Trimming removed 8 bases from V and 3 bases from J, with 11 bases in between. Germline V gives CDR1 LNHDA, CDR2 SQIVND (reference sequence). The CDR3 has 12 residues. The CDR3 reads CASSNDLYEQYF. CDR3 DNA: TGTGCCAGTTCGAACGATCTCTACGAGCAGTACTTC.

The V gene is TRBV5-6, the J gene TRBJ2-1; 10 bases fit TRBD2. This CDR3 has 15 amino acids. Trimming cost V 2 bases and J 6 bases; bases outside gene matches: 5. Looked up from germline, CDR1 is SGHDT and CDR2 is YYEEEE. In DNA form, the CDR3 reads TGTGCCAGCAGCTTTATAGCGGGAGGAGGCAATGAGCAGTTCTTC. The encoded protein is CASSFIAGGGNEQFF.

This clone was observed a few times. The V gene is TRBV2, the J gene TRBJ1-6; maybe TRBD1 (6 bases). V was clipped by 2 bases and J by 7 bases, with 12 bases between them. The CDR3 consists of 15 residues. Germline V gene data show CDR1 as SNHLY and CDR2 as FYNNEI. The CDR3 DNA follows: TGTGCCAGCAGTGAACAGGGGAAACTAAATTCACCCCTCCACTTT. Protein product: CASSEQGKLNSPLHF.

The V and J genes are TRBV9 and TRBJ1-4, with D possibly matching TRBD1 (5 bases). Germline CDR1 is SGDLS and CDR2 is YYNGEE. The CDR3 has 20 amino acids. V was trimmed by 0 bases and J by 3 bases, leaving 24 bases between them. CDR3 protein: CASSVGPGLTTFSSNEKLFF. In nucleotides, the CDR3 is TGTGCCAGCAGCGTAGGCCCGGGACTTACCACATTCTCGTCTAATGAAAAACTGTTTTTT.

The chain joins TRBV7-8 to TRBJ1-6; D not certain. Per germline, CDR1 SGHVS and CDR2 FQNEAQ. The V and J ends lost 7 bases and 7 bases respectively, with 11 bases between them. CDR3 length equals 13 residues. CDR3 sequence (DNA): TGTGCCAGCACCCCTGTGGGGAATTCACCCCTCCACTTT. Protein: CASTPVGNSPLHF.

The chain couples TRBV6-1 to TRBJ2-1, with D possibly matching TRBD1 (6 bases). CDR1 MNHNS and CDR2 SASEGT come from the germline V gene. CDR3 length: 14 residues. V was trimmed by 7 bases and J by 5 bases, leaving 15 bases between them. This CDR3 is CASTLVWGHNEQFF. In nucleotides, the CDR3 is TGTGCCAGCACCCTCGTATGGGGGCACAATGAGCAGTTCTTC.

The V gene is TRBV5-5, the J gene TRBJ2-3; D not certain. The length of the CDR3 is 15 residues. Germline loops: CDR1 SGHKS, CDR2 YYEKEE (reference sequence). V lost 0 bases and J lost 2, with 10 bases in between. CDR3 sequence reads: CASSLEVGPTDTQYF. The CDR3 DNA reads as TGTGCCAGCAGCTTGGAGGTTGGACCCACAGATACGCAGTATTTT.

The V and J genes are TRBV9 and TRBJ2-5; D gene ambiguous. The CDR3 extends over 13 amino acids. Germline CDR1 SGDLS, CDR2 YYNGEE. The germline V and J ends were trimmed by 3 bases and 3 bases, with 9 bases remaining between them. DNA of the CDR3: TGTGCCAGCAGCGGGCGGCGAGAAGAGACCCAGTACTTC. Protein sequence: CASSGRREETQYF.

The chain carries TRBV7-2 and TRBJ2-7; 8 bases map to TRBD2. The CDR3 length is 14 residues. Trimming removed 1 base from V and 4 bases from J; junction bases left unmatched: 3. Germline V gives CDR1 SGHTA, CDR2 FQGNSA. CDR3 protein: CASSLGLANYEQYF. CDR3 in DNA: TGTGCCAGCAGCTTAGGACTAGCGAATTACGAGCAGTACTTC.

The chain carries TRBV10-3 and TRBJ1-1, with D unresolved. Trimming cost V 2 bases and J 2 bases, with 9 bases left between them. Germline CDR1 and CDR2: ENHRY and SYGVKD. The CDR3 sequence is 14 residues long. CDR3 residues: CAISEEGRNTEAFF. In DNA, the CDR3 is TGTGCCATCAGTGAGGAGGGCAGAAACACTGAAGCTTTCTTT.

The chain uses TRBV7-3 and TRBJ2-3, with D tentatively TRBD1 or TRBD2 (5 bases each). The CDR3 has 15 amino acids. The germline gives CDR1 SGHTA, CDR2 FQGTGA. Between the trimmed V and J ends, which lost 2 bases and 7 bases, there was a span of 16 bases. As DNA, the CDR3 is TGTGCCAGCAGCTTAGGGGCGGGCAGCCTTTATACGCAGTATTTT. Residues: CASSLGAGSLYTQYF.